This T cell receptor beta chain was sequenced in a study of cytomegalovirus exposure and HLA in healthy donors. Background on the study: The platform used for the 120 or so validation repertoires matched that of the 666 first-cohort repertoires, a later analysis reported.

Assay used: immunoSEQ multiplex PCR; TCRdb lists only in-frame clones, some missing. The data contain 200,000 to 250,000 clones, roughly 87% of them singletons. Sequencing was carried out using PBMCs. The source of this sequence is a woman between 18 and 29 years old in good health and CMV-seropositive.

CDR3 in amino acids: CASSEWGDQPQHF. DNA of the CDR3: TGTGCCAGCAGTGAATGGGGAGATCAGCCCCAGCATTTT. The chain joins TRBV25-1 to TRBJ1-5; unclear D gene. Trimming took 1 base from V and 5 from J, leaving 6 bases between them. In germline, CDR1 is MGHDK, CDR2 SYGVNS. This CDR3 has 13 amino acids. The variable domain in full, with the rest retrieved from reference TRBV25-1 and TRBJ1-5, is EADIYQTPRYLVIGTGKKITLECSQTMGHDKMYWYQQDPGMELHLIHYSYGVNSTEKGDLSSESTVSRIRTEHFPLTLESARPSHTSQYLCASSEWGDQPQHFGDGTRLSIL.